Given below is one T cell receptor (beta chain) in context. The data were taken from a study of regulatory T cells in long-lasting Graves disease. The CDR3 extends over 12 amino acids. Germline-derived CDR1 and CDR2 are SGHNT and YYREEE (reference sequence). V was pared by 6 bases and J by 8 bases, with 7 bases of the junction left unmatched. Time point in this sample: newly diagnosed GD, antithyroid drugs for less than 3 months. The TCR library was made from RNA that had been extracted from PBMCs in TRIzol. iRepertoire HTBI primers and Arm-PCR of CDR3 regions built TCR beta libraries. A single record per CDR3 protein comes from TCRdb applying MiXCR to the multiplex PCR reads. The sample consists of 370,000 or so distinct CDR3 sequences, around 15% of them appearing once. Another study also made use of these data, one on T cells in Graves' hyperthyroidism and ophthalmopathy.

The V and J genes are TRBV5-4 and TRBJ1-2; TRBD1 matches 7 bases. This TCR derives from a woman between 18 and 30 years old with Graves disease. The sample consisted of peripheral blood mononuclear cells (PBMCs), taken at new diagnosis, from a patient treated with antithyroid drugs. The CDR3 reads CASTEQGWGYTF. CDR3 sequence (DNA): TGTGCCAGCACCGAACAGGGGTGGGGCTACACCTTC.